Shown below are 10 T cell receptor beta chains from a single sample sequenced in a study of control samples from healthy donors and cancer patients. TCRdb's copy holds only in-frame clones and misses some; the assay was immunoSEQ multiplex PCR. The data hold around 100,000 clones, with 80% to 95% observed a single time. Sequencing was done on a sample of blood. The receptors here all came from a human donor in good health. The donor label of this sample is uncertain.

The chain uses TRBV6-6 and TRBJ1-5, with D hard to call. The CDR3 is made up of 16 amino acids. Trimming left V 6 bases short and J 0 bases short, with 15 bases between. The germline gives CDR1 MNHNY, CDR2 SVGAGI (reference sequence). The CDR3 reads CASSRSSLYSNQPQHF. The CDR3 bases are TGTGCCAGCAGCCGATCATCATTGTATAGCAATCAGCCCCAGCATTTT.

The chain recombines TRBV2 with TRBJ1-1, with D uncertain. V lost 0 bases to trimming and J lost 2 bases, with 13 bases between them. Germline V lookup: CDR1 SNHLY, CDR2 FYNNEI. The CDR3 is 16 amino acids. CDR3 residues: CASSEAPGNSNTEAFF. In DNA form, the CDR3 reads TGTGCCAGCAGTGAAGCGCCGGGGAATTCAAACACTGAAGCTTTCTTT.

V gene TRBV6-5 combines with J gene TRBJ2-7; TRBD2 is a possible D gene (5 bases). Germline CDR1 and CDR2: MNHEY and SVGAGI. CDR3 length: 14 amino acids. V lost 6 bases to trimming and J lost 1 base, with 13 bases between them. CDR3 bases: TGTGCCAGCAGCTCCGGACGGGAATCCTACGAGCAGTACTTC. It translates to CASSSGRESYEQYF.

In this sample, this clone turned up once. The CDR3 is CASSLGTVANNSPLHF. In nucleotides, the CDR3 is TGTGCCAGCAGCCTCGGGACAGTAGCTAATAATTCACCCCTCCACTTT. The rearrangement joins TRBV7-2 to TRBJ1-6, with 7 bases lining up with TRBD1. The CDR3 runs 16 residues. Germline V CDR1 and CDR2: SGHTA, FQGNSA. J was trimmed by 5 bases and V by 5 bases; bases with no gene match: 9.

The genes are TRBV10-2 and TRBJ1-5; 8 bases agree with TRBD1. The V and J ends lost 6 bases and 4 bases, in that order; junction bases with no gene match: 5. CDR1 WSHSY and CDR2 SAAADI come from the germline V gene. This CDR3 comprises 14 residues. CDR3 in DNA: TGCGCCAGCAGAACCGGGACAGGTAATCAGCCCCAGCATTTT. Translating gives CASRTGTGNQPQHF.

This chain uses TRBV6-5 with TRBJ1-2; D unresolved. Trimming cost V 6 bases and J 6 bases, with 11 bases left between them. The CDR3 totals 12 residues. From germline, CDR1 is MNHEY and CDR2 SVGAGI. The CDR3 reads CASSNRGDGYTF. Here the CDR3 DNA reads TGTGCCAGCAGCAACAGAGGAGATGGCTACACCTTC.

The chain carries TRBV29-1 and TRBJ1-1; D may be TRBD1 (5 bases). Germline V gene data show CDR1 as SQVTM and CDR2 as ANQGSEA. The CDR3 loop spans 10 amino acids. The V end was cut by 7 bases, the J end by 5 bases, with 8 bases between. Here the CDR3 DNA reads TGCAGCGGAGGGGAGACTGAAGCTTTCTTT. This encodes CSGGETEAFF. The whole variable domain, filled in from reference TRBV29-1 and TRBJ1-1, reads SAVISQKPSRDICQRGTSLTIQCQVDSQVTMMFWYRQQPGQSLTLIATANQGSEATYESGFVIDKFPISRPNLTFSTLTVSNMSPEDSSIYLCSGGETEAFFGQGTRLTVV.

On this clone: Other DNA sequences within the sample encode an identical CDR3. J is TRBJ1-1 and V is TRBV12-3 or TRBV12-4; no firm D call. V lost 2 bases to trimming and J lost 5 bases, with 9 bases between them. The CDR3 has 13 amino acids. CDR3: CASSLIGDTEAFF. The DNA of the CDR3 is TGTGCCAGCAGTTTAATTGGGGATACTGAAGCTTTCTTT.

This chain connects TRBV18 to TRBJ2-7; 7 bases align to TRBD1. The germline V gene encodes CDR1 KGHSH and CDR2 LQKENI. This CDR3 spans 14 amino acids. J gave up 0 bases and V 5 bases, and 4 bases lay outside the gene matches. The chain's CDR3 is CASSTDRDSYEQYF. As DNA, the CDR3 is TGTGCCAGCTCAACCGACAGGGACTCCTACGAGCAGTACTTC.

This clone occurred once. The V and J genes are TRBV18 and TRBJ1-1; 7 positions agree with TRBD1. This CDR3 spans 15 amino acids. J gave up 1 base and V 0 bases, and 2 bases lay outside the gene matches. The V gene's germline CDR1 is KGHSH and CDR2 LQKENI. The CDR3 loop reads CASSPPNRGNTEAFF. The CDR3 nucleotides read TGTGCCAGCTCACCACCTAACAGGGGGAACACTGAAGCTTTCTTT.